The clone carrying this T cell receptor beta chain was counted between two and nine times. The authors took PBMCs from roughly 10 ml fresh peripheral blood. In germline, CDR1 is MNHNS, CDR2 SASEGT. Between the trimmed V and J ends, which lost 5 bases and 0 bases, there was a span of 20 bases. The length of the CDR3 is 18 residues. Amplified regions were TCR beta CDR3 sequences from RNA transcripts. The HTBI primer set was used in a first-round RT-PCR of the TCR CDR3. One entry per CDR3 protein results from TCRdb running MiXCR on the multiplex PCR reads. The sample lists about 740,000 distinct CDR3 sequences, approximately 14% occurring once. These data belong to a study of T cells in Graves' hyperthyroidism and ophthalmopathy.

What was sequenced was blood. The receptor's source is a woman between 18 and 30 years old with Graves' hyperthyroidism. The rearrangement uses TRBV6-1 and TRBJ1-5; D unresolved. CDR3 sequence (DNA): TGTGCCAGCAGTAAGGCGCTGGGCGGCGCTTATAGCAATCAGCCCCAGCATTTT. It translates to CASSKALGGAYSNQPQHF.